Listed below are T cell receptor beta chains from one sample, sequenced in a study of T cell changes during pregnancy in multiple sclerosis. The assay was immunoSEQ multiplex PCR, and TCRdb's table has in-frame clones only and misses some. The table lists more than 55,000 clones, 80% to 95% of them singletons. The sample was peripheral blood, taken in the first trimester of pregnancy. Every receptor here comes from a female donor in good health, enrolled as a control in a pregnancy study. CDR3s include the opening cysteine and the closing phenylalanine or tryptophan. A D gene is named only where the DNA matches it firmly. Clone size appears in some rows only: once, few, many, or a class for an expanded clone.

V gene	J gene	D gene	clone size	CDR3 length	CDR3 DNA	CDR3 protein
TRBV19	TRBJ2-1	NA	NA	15	TGTGCCAGTAGTTCAACAGGTGGCTCCTACAATGAGCAGTTCTTC	CASSSTGGSYNEQFF
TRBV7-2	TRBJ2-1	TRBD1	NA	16	TGTGCCAGCGCACCCCGCCGCAGGGGGTATCTGGATGAGCAGTTCTTC	CASAPRRRGYLDEQFF
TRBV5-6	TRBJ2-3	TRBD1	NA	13	TGTGCCAGCAGTTACAGGGGGTCAGATACGCAGTATTTT	CASSYRGSDTQYF
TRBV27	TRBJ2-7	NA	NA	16	TGTGCCAGCGCCACATTTTGGGGCCGATACTCCTACGAGCAGTACTTC	CASATFWGRYSYEQYF
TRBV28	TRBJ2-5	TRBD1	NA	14	TGTGCCAGCAGTTCGACAGGGGGCTGGGAGACCCAGTACTTC	CASSSTGGWETQYF
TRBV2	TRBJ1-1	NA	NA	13	TGTGCCAGCAGCTCCCGGGGAAACACTGAAGCTTTCTTT	CASSSRGNTEAFF
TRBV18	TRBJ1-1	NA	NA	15	TGTGCCAGCTCACCACCCGGGTTGGTAGATACTGAAGCTTTCTTT	CASSPPGLVDTEAFF
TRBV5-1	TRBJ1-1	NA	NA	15	TGCGCCAGCAGCGCAACAGGGATTGGTAACACTGAAGCTTTCTTT	CASSATGIGNTEAFF
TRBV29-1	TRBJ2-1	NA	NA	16	TGCAGGGCTGAGGTGGCCCCCCCAGCTCGCGGCAATGAGCAGTTCTTC	CRAEVAPPARGNEQFF
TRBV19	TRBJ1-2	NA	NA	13	TGTGCCAGTAGTCCCCGGAGCCACTATGGCTACACCTTC	CASSPRSHYGYTF
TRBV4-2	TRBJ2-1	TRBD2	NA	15	TGTGCCAGCAGCCAAGGGACTAGCGGACACAATGAGCAGTTCTTC	CASSQGTSGHNEQFF
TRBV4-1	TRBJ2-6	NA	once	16	TGCGCCAGCAGCCAAGATAGCCACTCTGGGGCCAACGTCCTGACTTTC	CASSQDSHSGANVLTF
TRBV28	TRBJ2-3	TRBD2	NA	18	TGTGCCAGCAGTTTAAGGGAATGGCGGGAGAAGGGCACAGATACGCAGTATTTT	CASSLREWREKGTDTQYF
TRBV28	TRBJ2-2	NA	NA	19	TGTGCCAGCAGTTTATCGACGGCGTGGGCAGGGAAGAGCACCGGGGAGCTGTTTTTT	CASSLSTAWAGKSTGELFF
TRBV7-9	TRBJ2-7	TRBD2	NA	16	TGTGCCAGCAGCTCCGGGCCCAGCGGGAGGGCCGTAGAGCAGTACTTC	CASSSGPSGRAVEQYF
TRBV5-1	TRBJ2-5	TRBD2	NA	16	TGCGCCAGCAGCTTGGAGACTAGCGGGCAGCCCCCGGGCCAGTACTTC	CASSLETSGQPPGQYF
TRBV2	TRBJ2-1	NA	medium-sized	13	TGTGCCAGCAGTGAATCAGGGTTCGATGAGCAGTTCTTC	CASSESGFDEQFF
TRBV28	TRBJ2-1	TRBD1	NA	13	TGTGCCAGCACGGCAGGGGGTTTGGATGAGCAGTTCTTC	CASTAGGLDEQFF
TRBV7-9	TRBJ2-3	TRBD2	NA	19	TGTGCCAGCAGCCAAAAACCGGGACTAGCGTCTTACCCCCCCGATACGCAGTATTTT	CASSQKPGLASYPPDTQYF
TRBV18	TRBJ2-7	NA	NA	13	TGTGCCAGCTCCCTAGCAGACGACTACGAGCAGTACTTC	CASSLADDYEQYF
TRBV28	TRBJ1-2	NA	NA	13	TGTGCCAGCAGCATCGTGGGGAGGTCGGGCTACACCTTC	CASSIVGRSGYTF
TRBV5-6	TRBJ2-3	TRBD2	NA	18	TGTGCCAGCAGCTTGGTAGCGGGGATTTACACTAGCACAGATACGCAGTATTTT	CASSLVAGIYTSTDTQYF
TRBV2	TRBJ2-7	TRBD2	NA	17	TGTGCCAGCGGGAAGGGACTAGCGGGACCTTTCTCCTACGAGCAGTACTTC	CASGKGLAGPFSYEQYF
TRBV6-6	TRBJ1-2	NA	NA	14	TGTGCCAGCCGCCCTAGGGGTTCTGGGTATGGCTACACCTTC	CASRPRGSGYGYTF
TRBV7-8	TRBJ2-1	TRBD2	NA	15	TGTGCCAGCAGCTCACCCACTAGCGGGAGCAATGAGCAGTTCTTC	CASSSPTSGSNEQFF
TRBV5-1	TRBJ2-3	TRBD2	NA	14	TGCGCCAGCAGCTTAACTAGCGGCACAGATACGCAGTATTTT	CASSLTSGTDTQYF
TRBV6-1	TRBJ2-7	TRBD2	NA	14	TGTGCCAGCTGGACCGGGAGGAGCTCCTACGAGCAGTACTTC	CASWTGRSSYEQYF
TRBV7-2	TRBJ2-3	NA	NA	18	TGTGCCAGCAGCTTAGGCCCTGACGAGCGGAGTATCACAGATACGCAGTATTTT	CASSLGPDERSITDTQYF
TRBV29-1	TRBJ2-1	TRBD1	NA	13	TGCAGCGTTACAGGGGACTCCTACAATGAGCAGTTCTTC	CSVTGDSYNEQFF
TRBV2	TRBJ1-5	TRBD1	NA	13	TGTGCCAGCAGGGACAGGGATAATCAGCCCCAGCATTTT	CASRDRDNQPQHF
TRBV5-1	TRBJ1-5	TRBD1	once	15	TGCGCCAGCAGCATGGGGGACAGCTCTAATCAGCCCCAGCATTTT	CASSMGDSSNQPQHF
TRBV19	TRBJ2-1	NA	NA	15	TGTGCCAGTAGTATCCTCCAGGCAGTCCACAATGAGCAGTTCTTC	CASSILQAVHNEQFF